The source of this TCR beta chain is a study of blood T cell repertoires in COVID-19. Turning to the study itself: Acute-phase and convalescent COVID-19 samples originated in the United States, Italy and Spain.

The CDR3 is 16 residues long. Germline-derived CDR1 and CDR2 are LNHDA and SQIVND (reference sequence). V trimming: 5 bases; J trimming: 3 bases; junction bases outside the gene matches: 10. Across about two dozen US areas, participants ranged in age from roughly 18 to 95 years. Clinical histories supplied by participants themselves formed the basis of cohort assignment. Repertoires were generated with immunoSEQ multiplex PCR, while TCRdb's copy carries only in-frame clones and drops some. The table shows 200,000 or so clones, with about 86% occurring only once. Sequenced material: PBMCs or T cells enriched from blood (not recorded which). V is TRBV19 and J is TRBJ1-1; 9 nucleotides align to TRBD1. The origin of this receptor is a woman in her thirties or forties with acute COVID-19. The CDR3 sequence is CASSGPGQGLDTEAFF. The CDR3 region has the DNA TGTGCCAGTAGTGGGCCGGGACAGGGACTGGACACTGAAGCTTTCTTT.